This T cell receptor (beta chain) derives from a study of identical twins (dated by TCRdb to 2016 to 2017). General notes on the study: To test whether fetal clonotypes persist, the study used deep sequencing on TCR alpha and beta repertoires from monozygotic twins, unrelated adults of various ages, and cord blood. To rule out contamination, the twin experiments were replicated at different times with different library preparation protocols. Beyond this particular receptor, the publication reports: Because the same donors could not be followed over many years, conclusions were based on cross-sectional statistical analysis. The excess sharing between twins in beta out-of-frame sequences was weaker because fewer shared sequences reduced the signal-to-noise ratio. Zero-insertion analyses could be partly confounded by invariant T cells such as MAIT and iNKT, though diverse VJ usage argued against such confounding for most clonotypes. In monozygotic twins, recombination models systematically underestimated out-of-frame TCR alpha sharing, but the models matched the sharing seen between unrelated individuals. Compared with coincidental sharing between unrelated individuals, an excess of low generation-probability sequences was observed among out-of-frame TCR alpha sequences shared between twins. Abundant cord blood beta clonotypes carried fewer insertions; young adult naive repertoires showed a weaker similar trend, while memory repertoires showed none.

Only a few counts were recorded for this clonotype. What this receptor recognizes is not known. Per-base qualities were not stored, and no clone one base away is much larger. All donors were healthy Caucasians. The twin cohort comprised three pairs of female monozygotic twins, all aged roughly 18 to 30 years. The RNA used for TCR libraries was isolated from peripheral blood mononuclear cells. Inclusive of the bounding cysteine and phenylalanine, the CDR3 is 14 residues long. The only DNA kept is the CDR3, 42 bases in frame from the first base. The germline V gene supplies CDR1 ENHRY and CDR2 SYGVKD. The germline ends are 14 bases apart after V is trimmed by 3 bases and J by 5 bases. To prepare the library, 5' RACE was applied. Sequencing used an Illumina HiSeq 2000. Template switching introduced a universal primer binding site; the final cDNA contained a unique molecular identifier, enabling accurate counting of TCR cDNA molecules. Specific primers in the conserved constant-segment region were used to synthesize first-strand cDNA for TCR alpha and beta chains. To control for contamination, each cDNA library was double barcoded with a SMART-Mk sample barcode plus Illumina barcodes. TruSeq adapter sequences along with Illumina sample barcodes were introduced in two successive PCR steps. The Illumina HiSeq platform was used with custom primers to sequence TCR alpha and beta cDNA libraries. As for the original processing: MiGEC was used to process raw reads and extract unique molecular identifiers, and MiXCR was used to find CDR3 positions. Recombination models were inferred per individual with the repgenHMM and IGoR tools using an EM algorithm. The tcR package in R was used for shared clonotype analysis, with sharing normalized by the product of cloneset sizes. To study raw recombination free of thymic and clonal selection effects, out-of-frame nonproductive sequences were analyzed. TCRdb reanalyzed the raw reads on its own, using fastp at Q25 for trimming and MiXCR for clone calling, and kept in-frame beta chains. Rows are unified per CDR3 protein, each entry keeping the most common DNA and genes. The V and J calls and clone size are TCRdb's, not the authors'. The sample contains about 700,000 distinct CDR3 sequences, 8.5% to 9.5% of them found a single time. The ten largest make up 0.98% of the sample.

In addition, the sample was reused for a study of yellow fever vaccine responses in identical twins. The second paper further reports: According to the authors, the vaccine-induced T cell response in identical twins seemed to be partly convergent and partly specific to each individual. In the study, vaccine-responding T cell clones were precisely tracked in identical twins.

The source of this sequence is a woman younger than 35 in good health. In this chain, TRBV10-3 is recombined with TRBJ2-7; a confident D gene designation cannot be given. Sequencing was carried out using PBMCs. The CDR3 loop reads CAISDLPSRDEQYF. The sequenced DNA is TGTGCCATCAGTGATCTCCCTTCTCGGGACGAGCAGTACTTC.